This TCR beta chain was recorded in a study of PD-1 blockade in classical Hodgkin lymphoma (TCRdb year 2020). Background for the entire study: Nivolumab dosing was 3 mg/kg intravenously every 2 weeks, continuing until either disease progression or unacceptable toxicity. The study used TCR beta sequencing and CyTOF to define a peripheral blood immune signature of response to PD-1 blockade in classical Hodgkin lymphoma. What the work shows at the level of the full study, not this receptor alone: Baseline diversity similar to that of newly diagnosed patients was observed in trial patients achieving complete response, whereas significantly lower diversity was observed in partial responders and progressors. Lower diversity was seen in patients whose nivolumab began less than 1 year after ASCT, and these patients were left out of later analyses so that immune reconstitution would not confound the results. By C4D1, a significant rise was seen in CD4+ TCR diversity but not in CD8+ TCR diversity (p=0.0027 vs p=0.16), and the rise was most apparent among complete responders (p=0.02). Baseline TCR diversity was reported to be lower in newly diagnosed patients than in healthy donors, and even lower in relapsed/refractory patients. The study was limited to a single clinical trial cohort, and causes of repertoire differences, possibly disease activity or prior therapy, remained undefined.

The Qiagen DNeasy kit was used to extract genomic DNA from unsorted PBMCs and from the negatively selected CD4+ and CD8+ fractions. TCR beta CDR3 regions were amplified by immunoSEQ multiplex PCR using primers annealing to V and J segments. A synthetic immune receptor repertoire was used to minimize amplification bias, and any residual bias was removed computationally once sequencing was done. In the source study's methods: Repertoire diversity was quantified as the Shannon entropy index using custom Python scripts. Unsorted, CD4+ and CD8+ repertoires were analyzed separately, except for combined analyses in which CD4+ and CD8+ sequences were merged in silico. Clonal expansion was defined as at least a 2-fold frequency increase after treatment relative to C1D1, with a pseudocount of 0.5 for undetected baseline clones. Clones with 0 or 1 copy at C1D1 were classified as singleton clones, and clones with 2 or more copies were classified as non-singleton clones. By matching protein sequences in sorted samples from the same patient, clones expanded in unsorted samples were annotated as CD4+, CD8+ or unknown. Wilcoxon tests on paired samples were used to test changes in diversity from C1D1 to C4D1. The clones in this table, taken by TCRdb from immuneACCESS, are in-frame only. Not every clone is retained; where verified, under half of the shortfall comes from an unresolved V gene, and the cause of the rest is unknown. From that table come the V and J calls and clone size; the DNA was used to work out D and trimming. The sample table records roughly 25,000 clones; roughly four fifths of these occur just once. The ten largest clones add up to roughly 10% of the sample.

The time point tag for this specimen amounts to: cycle 2 day 1 (C2D1) of nivolumab. All trial patients had relapsed after autologous stem cell transplantation, with cohorts A, B and C differing in prior brentuximab vedotin exposure. A total of around 59 patients with relapsed/refractory classical Hodgkin lymphoma made up the trial cohort, and each patient's best overall response was complete response, partial response or progressive disease. Trial patients were treated with single-agent nivolumab in the multi-cohort phase II CheckMate 205 trial. An independent review committee assessed best overall response by applying the 2007 International Working Group response criteria. Trial PBMCs were collected immediately before nivolumab initiation (C1D1) and during therapy at cycle 2 day 1 and cycle 4 day 1. After peripheral blood was drawn into 8 mL Vacutainer Cell Preparation Tubes, PBMCs were isolated by centrifugation and then cryopreserved.

Of note for this clone: No cognate antigen has been identified for it. Within one base of it there is no much larger clone, and no base qualities were kept.

V is trimmed back by 0 bases and J by 6 bases, and the junction contains 6 bases that no gene match accounts for. From its cysteine to its phenylalanine, the CDR3 spans 15 amino acids. Only the CDR3 region is kept as DNA, spanning 45 bases read in frame from base 1. The germline V gene sets CDR1 to SGHDN and CDR2 to FVKESK. The receptor was isolated from a human donor with classical Hodgkin lymphoma. The sequence joins TRBV14 to TRBJ2-7; TRBD2 lines up with 9 middle nucleotides. The sequencing used peripheral blood mononuclear cells (PBMCs), collected before the second cycle of nivolumab. Read as DNA, the sequence is TGTGCCAGCAGCCAAGATTTGGCGGGGGGGCGCGAGCAGTACTTC. Its amino acids are CASSQDLAGGREQYF.